The rows below give T cell receptor beta chains drawn from one sample of a study of cytomegalovirus exposure and HLA in healthy donors. Libraries were prepared by immunoSEQ multiplex PCR; TCRdb keeps only in-frame clonotypes and omits some of them. The top ten clones hold approximately 4% of a sample with 130,000 to 150,000 clones, about 76% of them seen once. The source material was PBMCs. These receptors originate from a man younger than 35 in good health and CMV-seronegative. CDR3s include the opening cysteine and the closing phenylalanine or tryptophan. Fields, in order: clone size, J gene, D gene, V gene, CDR3 length, CDR3 protein, CDR3 DNA. D genes are given only for firm matches. Clone size is not always given. Where it is, it says once, few, many or a class for expanded clones.

clone size: .; J gene: TRBJ2-1; D gene: .; V gene: TRBV18; CDR3 length: 16; CDR3 protein: CASSYTGIRSYNEQFF; CDR3 DNA: TGTGCCAGCTCCTATACAGGGATAAGGTCCTACAATGAGCAGTTCTTC
clone size: .; J gene: TRBJ2-7; D gene: TRBD2; V gene: TRBV10-3; CDR3 length: 17; CDR3 protein: CAISEPGGTSGSGEQYF; CDR3 DNA: TGTGCCATCAGTGAGCCAGGCGGGACTAGCGGGAGTGGCGAGCAGTACTTC
clone size: .; J gene: TRBJ2-1; D gene: TRBD2; V gene: TRBV28; CDR3 length: 15; CDR3 protein: CASSSTSGSGNEQFF; CDR3 DNA: TGTGCCAGCAGTTCCACTAGCGGGAGCGGGAATGAGCAGTTCTTC
clone size: .; J gene: TRBJ2-7; D gene: .; V gene: TRBV7-2; CDR3 length: 15; CDR3 protein: CASSSVPEASYEQYF; CDR3 DNA: TGTGCCAGCAGCTCAGTACCGGAGGCCTCCTACGAGCAGTACTTC
clone size: .; J gene: TRBJ2-1; D gene: TRBD1; V gene: TRBV11-3; CDR3 length: 15; CDR3 protein: CASSLGQGGRDEQFF; CDR3 DNA: TGTGCCAGCAGCTTAGGACAGGGGGGTAGGGATGAGCAGTTCTTC
clone size: .; J gene: TRBJ2-1; D gene: TRBD2; V gene: TRBV5-1; CDR3 length: 14; CDR3 protein: CASSMALAGGPEFF; CDR3 DNA: TGCGCCAGCAGCATGGCCCTAGCGGGAGGGCCGGAGTTCTTC
clone size: .; J gene: TRBJ2-1; D gene: .; V gene: TRBV27; CDR3 length: 14; CDR3 protein: CASSRTSSYNEQFF; CDR3 DNA: TGTGCCAGCAGTAGGACTTCTTCCTACAATGAGCAGTTCTTC
clone size: once; J gene: TRBJ2-3; D gene: .; V gene: TRBV5-4; CDR3 length: 15; CDR3 protein: CASSPSGDPTDTQYF; CDR3 DNA: TGTGCCAGCAGCCCTTCGGGGGACCCCACGGATACGCAGTATTTT
clone size: once; J gene: TRBJ1-4; D gene: .; V gene: TRBV16; CDR3 length: 15; CDR3 protein: CASSHPGGGTEKLFF; CDR3 DNA: TGTGCCAGCAGCCACCCCGGGGGGGGCACGGAAAAACTGTTTTTT
clone size: .; J gene: TRBJ2-1; D gene: TRBD1; V gene: TRBV13; CDR3 length: 11; CDR3 protein: CASSRQGEQFF; CDR3 DNA: TGTGCCAGCAGCCGACAGGGAGAGCAGTTCTTC
clone size: .; J gene: TRBJ2-5; D gene: TRBD2; V gene: TRBV6-5; CDR3 length: 15; CDR3 protein: CASSYGGAGGETQYF; CDR3 DNA: TGTGCCAGCAGTTACGGAGGCGCGGGAGGAGAGACCCAGTACTTC
clone size: .; J gene: TRBJ2-7; D gene: TRBD2; V gene: TRBV6-6; CDR3 length: 13; CDR3 protein: CASKLAVAYEQYF; CDR3 DNA: TGTGCCAGCAAGCTAGCGGTGGCCTACGAGCAGTACTTC
clone size: .; J gene: TRBJ1-1; D gene: TRBD1; V gene: TRBV30; CDR3 length: 14; CDR3 protein: CAWERAGGNTEAFF; CDR3 DNA: TGTGCCTGGGAGAGGGCAGGGGGGAACACTGAAGCTTTCTTT
clone size: .; J gene: TRBJ2-7; D gene: .; V gene: TRBV2; CDR3 length: 13; CDR3 protein: CASSGTGRGEQYF; CDR3 DNA: TGTGCCAGCAGCGGTACAGGGAGGGGCGAGCAGTACTTC
clone size: .; J gene: TRBJ1-3; D gene: TRBD1; V gene: TRBV7-2; CDR3 length: 16; CDR3 protein: CASSLRTGRTGNTIYF; CDR3 DNA: TGTGCCAGCAGCCTAAGGACAGGGCGAACTGGAAACACCATATATTTT
clone size: .; J gene: TRBJ2-2; D gene: .; V gene: TRBV9; CDR3 length: 16; CDR3 protein: CASSQYGGANTGELFF; CDR3 DNA: TGTGCCAGCAGCCAATATGGGGGCGCGAACACCGGGGAGCTGTTTTTT
clone size: .; J gene: TRBJ1-5; D gene: TRBD1; V gene: TRBV2; CDR3 length: 14; CDR3 protein: CASRGQGDRQPQHF; CDR3 DNA: TGTGCCAGCAGGGGACAGGGCGACAGGCAGCCCCAGCATTTT
clone size: .; J gene: TRBJ1-1; D gene: .; V gene: TRBV28; CDR3 length: 14; CDR3 protein: CASRLGQGGSEAFF; CDR3 DNA: TGTGCCAGCAGGTTGGGGCAGGGAGGAAGTGAAGCTTTCTTT
clone size: .; J gene: TRBJ2-5; D gene: TRBD1; V gene: TRBV7-9; CDR3 length: 14; CDR3 protein: CASSYGTAQETQYF; CDR3 DNA: TGTGCCAGCAGTTACGGGACAGCCCAAGAGACCCAGTACTTC
clone size: .; J gene: TRBJ2-7; D gene: TRBD1; V gene: TRBV27; CDR3 length: 17; CDR3 protein: CASSQEGTGQGSYEQYF; CDR3 DNA: TGTGCCAGCAGTCAAGAAGGCACGGGACAGGGATCCTACGAGCAGTACTTC
clone size: .; J gene: TRBJ2-1; D gene: TRBD1; V gene: TRBV10-3; CDR3 length: 20; CDR3 protein: CAISESGGTGGARSVNEQFF; CDR3 DNA: TGTGCCATCAGTGAATCTGGAGGGACAGGGGGCGCGAGGTCCGTCAATGAGCAGTTCTTC
clone size: .; J gene: TRBJ2-3; D gene: TRBD2; V gene: TRBV27; CDR3 length: 15; CDR3 protein: CASSLRGLAGDTQYF; CDR3 DNA: TGTGCCAGCAGTTTGAGGGGACTAGCAGGGGATACGCAGTATTTT
clone size: .; J gene: TRBJ1-1; D gene: TRBD1; V gene: TRBV9; CDR3 length: 15; CDR3 protein: CASSAHGQGGTEAFF; CDR3 DNA: TGTGCCAGCAGCGCCCATGGACAGGGTGGCACTGAAGCTTTCTTT